This TCR beta chain was profiled in a study of CD8+ T cells in alopecia areata. Concerning this clone: The antigen remains undetermined.

RNA extraction and reverse transcription yielded cDNA as sequencing template. Sequencing used immunoSEQ multiplex PCR; TCRdb keeps in-frame clones, though not all of them. Of 150,000 to 200,000 clones listed, 50% to 60% were seen once; the top ten hold about 15%. Germline CDR1 reads LNHDA; CDR2 reads SQIVND (reference sequence). The V end lost 6 bases, the J end lost 5 bases, and 13 bases lay between the germline ends. The CDR3 runs to 13 residues. General study findings and limits: Lesional scalp displayed greater clonality than normal scalp, most notably in alopecia totalis/universalis. Tissue-resident alphabeta T cells belonging to normal skin likewise get sequenced within scalp specimens. TCRs were shared less clearly across patients than in mice, possibly for HLA-related reasons.

This chain links TRBV19 with TRBJ2-5; possibly TRBD1 for D (5 bases). This receptor was taken from a human donor with alopecia areata. The sequencing here drew on CD4+ T cells sorted from blood, taken at week 0. The CDR3 sequence: CASRRSSGETQYF. The CDR3 nucleotides read TGTGCCAGTAGAAGGAGCTCAGGGGAGACCCAGTACTTC. Full variable domain (rest looked up from reference TRBV19 and TRBJ2-5): DGGITQSPKYLFRKEGQNVTLSCEQNLNHDAMYWYRQDPGQGLRLIYYSQIVNDFQKGDIAEGYSVSREKKESFPLTVTSAQKNPTAFYLCASRRSSGETQYFGPGTRLLVL.